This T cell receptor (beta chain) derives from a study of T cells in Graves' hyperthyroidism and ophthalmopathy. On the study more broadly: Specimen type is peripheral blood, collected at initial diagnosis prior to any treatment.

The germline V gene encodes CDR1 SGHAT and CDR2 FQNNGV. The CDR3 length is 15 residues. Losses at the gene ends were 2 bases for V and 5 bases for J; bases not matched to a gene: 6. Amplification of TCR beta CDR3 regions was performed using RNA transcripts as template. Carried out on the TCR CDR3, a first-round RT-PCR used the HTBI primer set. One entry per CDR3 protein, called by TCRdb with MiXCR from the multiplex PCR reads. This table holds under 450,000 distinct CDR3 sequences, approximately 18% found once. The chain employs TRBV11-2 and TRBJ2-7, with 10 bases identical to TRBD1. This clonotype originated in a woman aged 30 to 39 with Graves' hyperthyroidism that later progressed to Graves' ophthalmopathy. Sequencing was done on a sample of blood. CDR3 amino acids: CASSLRAGQGHEQYF. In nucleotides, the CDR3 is TGTGCCAGCAGCTTAAGGGCGGGACAGGGGCACGAGCAGTACTTC.